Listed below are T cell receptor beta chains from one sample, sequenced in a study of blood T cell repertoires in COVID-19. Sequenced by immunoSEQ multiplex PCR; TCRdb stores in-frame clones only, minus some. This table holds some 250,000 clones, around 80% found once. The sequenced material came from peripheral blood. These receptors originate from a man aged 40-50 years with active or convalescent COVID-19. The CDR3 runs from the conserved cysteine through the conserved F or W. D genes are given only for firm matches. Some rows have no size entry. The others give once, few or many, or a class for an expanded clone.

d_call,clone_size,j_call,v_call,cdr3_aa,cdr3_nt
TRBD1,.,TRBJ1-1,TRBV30,CAWKGQPNTEAFF,TGTGCCTGGAAGGGACAGCCAAACACTGAAGCTTTCTTT
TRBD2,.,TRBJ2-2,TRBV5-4,CASSLPSGSARELFF,TGTGCCAGCAGCTTGCCTAGCGGGAGTGCGAGGGAGCTGTTTTTT
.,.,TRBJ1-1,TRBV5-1,CASSLVQGMNTEAFF,TGCGCCAGCAGCTTGGTTCAGGGGATGAACACTGAAGCTTTCTTT
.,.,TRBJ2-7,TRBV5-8,CASSLGGVHYEQYF,TGTGCCAGCAGCTTGGGCGGGGTTCACTACGAGCAGTACTTC
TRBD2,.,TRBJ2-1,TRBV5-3,CARSMTSGSLNEQFF,TGTGCCAGAAGCATGACTAGCGGGAGTCTAAATGAGCAGTTCTTC
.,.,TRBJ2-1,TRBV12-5,CASESGGEQFF,TGTGCTAGTGAGTCAGGTGGGGAGCAGTTCTTC
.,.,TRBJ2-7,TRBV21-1,CASSKSWGEQKVQVPSITYEQYF,TGTGCCAGCAGCAAATCGTGGGGGGAGCAGAAGGTACAGGTTCCCTCAATAACCTACGAGCAGTACTTC
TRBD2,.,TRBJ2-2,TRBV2,CASSALAGATGELFF,TGTGCCAGCAGTGCACTAGCGGGGGCCACCGGGGAGCTGTTTTTT
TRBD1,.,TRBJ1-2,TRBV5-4,CASSWDRGGYTF,TGTGCCAGCAGCTGGGACAGGGGCGGCTACACCTTC
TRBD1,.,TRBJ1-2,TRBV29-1,CSAILGQGGGYTF,TGCAGCGCAATTCTAGGACAGGGCGGTGGCTACACCTTC
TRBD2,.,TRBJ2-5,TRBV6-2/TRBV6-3,CASSYPGLAGVSYQETQYF,TGTGCCAGCAGTTACCCGGGACTAGCGGGAGTTTCGTACCAAGAGACCCAGTACTTC
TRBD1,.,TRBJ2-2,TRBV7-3,CASSLGTGFNTGELFF,TGTGCCAGCAGCTTAGGGACAGGGTTCAATACCGGGGAGCTGTTTTTT
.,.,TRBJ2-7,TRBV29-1,CSVQGTAYEQYF,TGCAGCGTACAGGGGACTGCCTACGAGCAGTACTTC
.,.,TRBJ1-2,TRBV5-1,CASSLEGHNYGYTF,TGCGCCAGCAGCTTGGAGGGACATAACTATGGCTACACCTTC
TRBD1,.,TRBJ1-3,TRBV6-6,CASSRQGASGNTIYF,TGTGCCAGCAGTCGACAGGGGGCCTCTGGAAACACCATATATTTT
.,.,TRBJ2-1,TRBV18,CASSPPQGLTTAEQFF,TGTGCCAGCTCACCACCGCAGGGACTGACGACAGCTGAGCAGTTCTTC
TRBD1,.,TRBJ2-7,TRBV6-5,CASTTGGLDEQYF,TGTGCCAGCACTACAGGGGGCCTTGACGAGCAGTACTTC
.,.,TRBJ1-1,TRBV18,CASSPDRLGTEAFF,TGTGCCAGCTCACCAGACAGGCTGGGCACTGAAGCTTTCTTT
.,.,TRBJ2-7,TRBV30,CAWSVPGSIYEQYF,TGTGCCTGGAGTGTACCTGGTAGCATCTACGAGCAGTACTTC
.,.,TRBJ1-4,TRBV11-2,CASSFELGAHNNEKLFF,TGTGCCAGCAGCTTTGAGTTGGGGGCGCATAATAATGAAAAACTGTTTTTT
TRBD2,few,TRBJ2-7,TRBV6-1,CASSEFGSGRGEVSEQYF,TGTGCCAGCAGTGAATTTGGTAGCGGGAGGGGCGAGGTCAGCGAGCAGTACTTC
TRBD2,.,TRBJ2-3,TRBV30,CAWSVRNTGLAQITQYF,TGTGCCTGGAGCGTAAGGAATACGGGACTAGCACAGATAACGCAGTATTTT
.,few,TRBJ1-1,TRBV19,CASSTQSGGYLNTEAFF,TGTGCCAGTAGTACGCAATCTGGGGGGTATCTAAACACTGAAGCTTTCTTT
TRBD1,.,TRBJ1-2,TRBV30,CAWSNRGDGYTF,TGTGCCTGGAGTAACAGGGGGGATGGCTACACCTTC
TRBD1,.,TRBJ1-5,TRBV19,CASRPDRGSRQPQHF,TGTGCCAGTAGGCCGGACAGGGGGAGTAGACAGCCCCAGCATTTT
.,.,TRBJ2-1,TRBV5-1,CASSSLSSSYNEQFF,TGCGCCAGCAGCTCCCTCTCCAGCTCCTACAATGAGCAGTTCTTC
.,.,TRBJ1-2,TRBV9,CASSPDPLANYGYTF,TGTGCCAGCAGCCCAGACCCACTAGCTAACTATGGCTACACCTTC
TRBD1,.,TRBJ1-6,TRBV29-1,CSVPTGPGNSPLHF,TGCAGCGTCCCGACAGGGCCGGGAAATTCACCCCTCCACTTT
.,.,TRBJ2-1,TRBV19,CASSARWAYNEQFF,TGTGCCAGTAGTGCCCGGTGGGCGTACAATGAGCAGTTCTTC
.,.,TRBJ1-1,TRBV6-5,CASSFGQLNTEAFF,TGTGCCAGCAGCTTCGGACAGCTGAACACTGAAGCTTTCTTT
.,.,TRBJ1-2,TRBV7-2,CASSLAGTISHGYTF,TGTGCCAGCAGCTTAGCCGGGACAATATCTCACGGCTACACCTTC
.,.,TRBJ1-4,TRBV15,CATSRVSTPEKLFF,TGTGCCACCAGCAGAGTAAGCACTCCAGAAAAACTGTTTTTT
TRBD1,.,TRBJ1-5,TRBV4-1,CASSQEDRMSNQPQHF,TGCGCCAGCAGCCAGGAGGACAGGATGAGCAATCAGCCCCAGCATTTT
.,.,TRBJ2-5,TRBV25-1,CASSEYYGIRETQYF,TGTGCCAGCAGTGAATATTACGGGATTCGGGAGACCCAGTACTTC
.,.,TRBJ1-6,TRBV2,CASIHSRVGDSPLHF,TGTGCCAGCATCCATAGCCGGGTAGGCGATTCACCCCTCCACTTT
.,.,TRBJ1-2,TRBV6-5,CASSYSNAGTGGYTF,TGTGCCAGCAGTTACTCGAACGCAGGGACTGGAGGCTACACCTTC
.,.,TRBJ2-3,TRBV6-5,CASSYRGTDTQYF,TGTGCCAGCAGTTACAGGGGAACAGATACGCAGTATTTT
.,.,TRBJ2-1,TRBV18,CASSPNLASNNEQFF,TGTGCCAGCTCACCAAATCTGGCCAGTAACAATGAGCAGTTCTTC
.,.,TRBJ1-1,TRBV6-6,CASSRRQPNTEAFF,TGTGCCAGCAGCCGAAGACAGCCCAACACTGAAGCTTTCTTT
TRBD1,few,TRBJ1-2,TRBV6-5,CASSYSRQGRKGYTF,TGTGCCAGCAGTTACTCGAGACAGGGGAGGAAAGGCTACACCTTC
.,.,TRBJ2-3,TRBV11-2,CASRHDLASDTQYF,TGTGCCAGCAGGCACGACTTAGCCTCCGATACGCAGTATTTT
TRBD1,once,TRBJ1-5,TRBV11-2,CASSLSPGGSNQPQHF,TGTGCCAGCAGCTTATCCCCAGGGGGTAGCAATCAGCCCCAGCATTTT
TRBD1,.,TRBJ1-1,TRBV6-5,CASSRGQGITEAFF,TGTGCCAGCAGCCGGGGACAGGGAATCACTGAAGCTTTCTTT
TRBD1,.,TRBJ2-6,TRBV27,CASSLVPGQAVTGANVLTF,TGTGCCAGCAGTTTAGTCCCGGGACAGGCTGTGACTGGGGCCAACGTCCTGACTTTC
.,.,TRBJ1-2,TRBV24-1,CATSDLRNGGYTF,TGTGCCACCAGTGATTTGCGTAACGGGGGCTACACCTTC
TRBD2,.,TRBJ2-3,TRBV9,CASSAQGLARTDTQYF,TGTGCCAGCAGCGCCCAGGGACTAGCGCGCACAGATACGCAGTATTTT
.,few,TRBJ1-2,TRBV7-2,CASSFGPPENYGYTF,TGTGCCAGCAGCTTCGGCCCTCCGGAGAACTATGGCTACACCTTC
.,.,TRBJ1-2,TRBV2,CASSERGTGSYTF,TGTGCCAGCAGTGAGCGGGGCACGGGCAGCTACACCTTC
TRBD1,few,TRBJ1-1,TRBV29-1,CSVPGQGSTEAFF,TGCAGCGTTCCGGGACAGGGGAGCACTGAAGCTTTCTTT
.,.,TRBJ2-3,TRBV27,CASSLSPGDTQYF,TGTGCCAGCAGTTTATCGCCGGGGGATACGCAGTATTTT
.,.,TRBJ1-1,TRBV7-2,CASSKPGGTEAFF,TGTGCCAGCAGCAAGCCCGGGGGCACTGAAGCTTTCTTT
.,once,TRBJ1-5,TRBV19,CASSGEGWNQPQHF,TGTGCCAGTAGTGGGGAGGGGTGGAATCAGCCCCAGCATTTT
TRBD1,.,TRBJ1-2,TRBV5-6,CASSLADSRQGYGYTF,TGTGCCAGCAGCTTGGCAGATTCGAGACAGGGATATGGCTACACCTTC
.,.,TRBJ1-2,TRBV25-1,CASSEQRDGYTF,TGTGCCAGCAGTGAACAGAGGGATGGCTACACCTTC